This section outlines one T cell receptor beta chain sequence together with its context. Profiled with immunoSEQ multiplex PCR; TCRdb holds only in-frame clones, not every one. Among about 64,000 clones listed, around four fifths were seen once. This record comes from a study of blood T cell repertoires in COVID-19. Patients from Seattle were sampled longitudinally, starting during active infection. The CDR3 is made up of 13 amino acids. Germline V gives CDR1 MNHEY, CDR2 SVGAGI. J gave up 4 bases and V 10 bases, and 10 bases lay outside the gene matches. The sequencing sample was made of peripheral blood. The V gene is TRBV6-5, the J gene TRBJ2-7; TRBD1 aligns across 7 bases. The receptor was derived from a man aged 55 to 69 with COVID-19, enrolled during active disease. CDR3: CAIQDRLHYEQYF. The CDR3 coding sequence is TGTGCCATCCAGGACAGGTTGCATTACGAGCAGTACTTC.